This T cell receptor (beta chain) was identified during a study of blood T cell repertoires in COVID-19. The CDR3 is 11 amino acids. Trimming at V came to 5 bases and at J to 7 bases, leaving 5 bases not matched to a gene. From germline, CDR1 is SQVTM and CDR2 ANQGSEA. Assay used: immunoSEQ multiplex PCR; TCRdb lists only in-frame clones, some missing. The table shows 310,000 or so clones, with 65% to 90% occurring only once. The TCR was taken from a woman younger than 35 who had recovered from COVID-19. Sequenced: PBMCs or T cells enriched from blood (not recorded which). The rearrangement joins TRBV29-1 to TRBJ2-7; TRBD1 agrees at 7 bases. The CDR3 region is CSVRGRWEQYF. In nucleotides, the CDR3 is TGCAGCGTTAGGGGGCGCTGGGAGCAGTACTTC.